The rows below give T cell receptor beta chains drawn from one sample of a study of beta chain features in type 1 diabetes. Produced via immunoSEQ multiplex PCR; TCRdb's table is partial and in-frame only. This table holds 250,000 to 350,000 clones, approximately 14% found once. Specimen: central memory CD4+ T cells from blood. These receptors were collected from a man in his thirties or forties in good health. Each CDR3 is given with its conserved first and last residue. The D gene is left open where the match is weak. Clone size is stated in some rows and not others, as once, few, many or a class when expanded.

-	TRBJ1-2	TRBV9	12	-	TGTGCCAGCAGCGTAGTGGGATTTGGCTACACCTTC	CASSVVGFGYTF
-	TRBJ2-3	TRBV4-3	13	-	TGCGCCAGCAGCCAGTCTTTTGTAGATACGCAGTATTTT	CASSQSFVDTQYF
TRBD1	TRBJ1-1	TRBV7-9	14	few	TGTGCCAGCAGCTTATACAGGGGGCGGACTGAAGCTTTCTTT	CASSLYRGRTEAFF
TRBD2	TRBJ2-2	TRBV7-3	17	-	TGTGCCAGCAGCCCCCTCTCGACTAGCGGGGACACCGGGGAGCTGTTTTTT	CASSPLSTSGDTGELFF
TRBD2	TRBJ2-3	TRBV28	17	few	TGTGCCAGCAGTCGGACTAGCGGGACCCGGGGGACAGATACGCAGTATTTT	CASSRTSGTRGTDTQYF
-	TRBJ1-4	TRBV5-7	16	-	TGTGCCAGCAGCCCGGCCGGCTCACCTGGAGGTGAAAAACTGTTTTTT	CASSPAGSPGGEKLFF
-	TRBJ1-1	TRBV14	13	-	TGTGCCAGCAGCCAGACTAGGGGGGGTGAAGCTTTCTTT	CASSQTRGGEAFF
TRBD2	TRBJ2-5	TRBV10-3	13	few	TGTGCCATCAGCGAGGGACTAGAAGAGACCCAGTACTTC	CAISEGLEETQYF
-	TRBJ2-7	TRBV2	16	few	TGTGCCAGCAGTGAGGCTAGCCCGGGACAACTCCCCGAGCAGTACTTC	CASSEASPGQLPEQYF
-	TRBJ1-3	TRBV27	14	few	TGTGCCAGCAGTATGGGGGTTTCTGGAAACACCATATATTTT	CASSMGVSGNTIYF
-	TRBJ1-6	TRBV27	15	few	TGTGCCAGCAGTAACCGGGGGTCCTATAATTCACCCCTCCACTTT	CASSNRGSYNSPLHF
-	TRBJ1-2	TRBV18	14	few	TGTGCCAGCTCACCTGATGGATCTAACTATGGCTACACCTTC	CASSPDGSNYGYTF
TRBD1	TRBJ1-2	TRBV7-9	13	-	TGTGCCAGCTGGGGACAGGGACACTATGGCTACACCTTC	CASWGQGHYGYTF
TRBD2	TRBJ2-1	TRBV27	13	few	TGTGCCAGCAGGGTAGCGGGGCAAAATGAGCAGTTCTTC	CASRVAGQNEQFF
-	TRBJ2-1	TRBV14	15	many	TGTGCCAGCAGCCACATCAAAACCGTTAAGAATGAGCAGTTCTTC	CASSHIKTVKNEQFF
-	TRBJ1-6	TRBV25-1	15	-	TGTGCCAGCAGTCGGGGTCGGGGTTATAATTCACCCCTCCACTTT	CASSRGRGYNSPLHF
TRBD2	TRBJ2-2	TRBV7-2	16	-	TGTGCCAGCAGCTTTACCCCTAGCGGGGCCACCGGGGAGCTGTTTTTT	CASSFTPSGATGELFF
-	TRBJ1-4	TRBV27	14	-	TGTGCCAGCAGTTCGTTCACGATAAATGAAAAACTGTTTTTT	CASSSFTINEKLFF
-	TRBJ2-2	TRBV5-1	12	few	TGCGCCAGCAGCTGGGACACCGGGGAGCTGTTTTTT	CASSWDTGELFF
-	TRBJ2-3	TRBV9	13	few	TGTGCCAGCAGCGTAGTCCCGACAGATACGCAGTATTTT	CASSVVPTDTQYF
-	TRBJ1-6	TRBV4-2	14	-	TGTGCCAGCAGCCCAACAAGAGAGAGTGGTCTGCCCCACTTT	CASSPTRESGLPHF
-	TRBJ2-2	TRBV7-7	15	-	TGTGCCAGCAGCTTAAGACAGGGAGGCACCGGGGAGCTGTTTTTT	CASSLRQGGTGELFF
TRBD1	TRBJ1-5	TRBV29-1	14	-	TGCAGCGTATCACAGGGGAGAAGCAATCAGCCCCAGCATTTT	CSVSQGRSNQPQHF
TRBD1	TRBJ1-1	TRBV7-8	16	-	TGTGCCAGCAGCTTATCCCGACAGGGTCGGAACACTGAAGCTTTCTTT	CASSLSRQGRNTEAFF
-	TRBJ1-1	TRBV7-2	13	-	TGTGCCAGCAGCTTAGTTGAGGGCCGAGGAGCTTTCTTT	CASSLVEGRGAFF
-	TRBJ2-5	TRBV7-2	16	-	TGTGCCAGCAGCTTAGCCGGGGGCGGGGCCGCAGAGACCCAGTACTTC	CASSLAGGGAAETQYF
-	TRBJ2-3	TRBV9	14	few	TGTGCCAGCAGCGAGGCCCCCTCAACAGATACGCAGTATTTT	CASSEAPSTDTQYF
-	TRBJ2-2	TRBV4-1	15	few	TGCGCCAGCAGCCGGGCCTCCACCAAGACCGGGGAGCTGTTTTTT	CASSRASTKTGELFF
TRBD1	TRBJ1-4	TRBV4-3	15	few	TGCGCCAGCAGCCAAGAACGGACAGGGGGTGAAAAACTGTTTTTT	CASSQERTGGEKLFF
TRBD2	TRBJ2-3	TRBV11-2	15	-	TGTGCCAGCAGCCTCAAGCGGGAGGGGTCAGATACGCAGTATTTT	CASSLKREGSDTQYF
-	TRBJ2-5	TRBV11-1	13	-	TGTGCCAGCAGCTTAGGACTTCAAGAGACCCAGTACTTC	CASSLGLQETQYF
-	TRBJ1-2	TRBV6-5	13	-	TGTGCCAGCAGTTTACTCGGAAGCTATGGCTACACCTTC	CASSLLGSYGYTF
-	TRBJ2-3	TRBV11-2	12	few	TGTGCCAGCAGCCCAGGGCGGAATACGCAGTATTTT	CASSPGRNTQYF
TRBD2	TRBJ2-3	TRBV11-3	16	-	TGTGCCAGCAGCGACGGACTAGCGGGCCGCTCCGATACGCAGTATTTT	CASSDGLAGRSDTQYF
-	TRBJ1-5	TRBV7-2	14	many	TGTGCCAGCAGCTTAGTGGCGGGGGGTGAGCCCCAGCATTTT	CASSLVAGGEPQHF
-	TRBJ1-4	TRBV4-3	15	few	TGCGCCAGCAGCCAAGTTACGGGTACTAATGAAAAACTGTTTTTT	CASSQVTGTNEKLFF
TRBD2	TRBJ2-3	TRBV5-1	15	few	TGCGCCAGCACCCCAGGACTAGGAGAAGGAAATACGCAGTATTTT	CASTPGLGEGNTQYF
TRBD2	TRBJ2-1	TRBV6-5	14	few	TGTGCCAGCAGCAAGACTAGCCGATACAATGAGCAGTTCTTC	CASSKTSRYNEQFF
TRBD1	TRBJ2-2	TRBV9	15	-	TGTGCCAGCAGCGCCCGGACAGGGCCCACCGGGGAGCTGTTTTTT	CASSARTGPTGELFF
-	TRBJ1-1	TRBV6-5	15	few	TGTGCCAGCAGACCGAGGACGGTTATGAACACTGAAGCTTTCTTT	CASRPRTVMNTEAFF
-	TRBJ2-1	TRBV5-6	15	-	TGTGCCAGCAGCTTGCTGGGATTCTCCTACAATGAGCAGTTCTTC	CASSLLGFSYNEQFF
-	TRBJ1-2	TRBV7-8	14	many	TGTGCCAGCAGCTTAATATCAGCGAACGACGGCTACACCTTC	CASSLISANDGYTF
-	TRBJ2-1	TRBV6-5	16	-	TGTGCCAGCAGTTACTCTGGACCGGGGTATAGCAATGAGCAGTTCTTC	CASSYSGPGYSNEQFF
-	TRBJ2-5	TRBV25-1	13	-	TGTGCCAGCAGTGAACCACCGTTGGGGACCCAGTACTTC	CASSEPPLGTQYF
TRBD1	TRBJ1-2	TRBV6-1	15	-	TGTGCCAGCAGTGAAGTACAGGGGCGAGACTATGGCTACACCTTC	CASSEVQGRDYGYTF
-	TRBJ1-1	TRBV5-4	13	-	TGTGCCAGCAGCGACTGGACAGAAGATGAAGCTTTCTTT	CASSDWTEDEAFF
-	TRBJ2-6	TRBV11-3	18	-	TGTGCCAGCAGCTTAGAGCGGTTCGGGGGAACTGGGGCCAACGTCCTGACTTTC	CASSLERFGGTGANVLTF
-	TRBJ1-2	TRBV7-9	13	-	TGTGCCAGCAGCTTAGTGGCGGAATGGGGCTACACCTTC	CASSLVAEWGYTF
TRBD2	TRBJ2-1	TRBV11-2	17	-	TGTGCCAGCAGCTTAGACTTGGCGGGAGGGCTCTACAATGAGCAGTTCTTC	CASSLDLAGGLYNEQFF
TRBD2	TRBJ2-1	TRBV4-1	15	few	TGCGCCAGCAGCCAAACTAGCGGGAGTGTCGGTGGGCAGTTCTTC	CASSQTSGSVGGQFF
-	TRBJ2-5	TRBV29-1	15	few	TGCAGCGTGGTGCAGGGAAGTCGTCGTCAAGAGACCCAGTACTTC	CSVVQGSRRQETQYF
-	TRBJ2-1	TRBV29-1	12	few	TGCAGCGTTGCTGTCAGACTCGGTGAGCAGTTCTTC	CSVAVRLGEQFF
-	TRBJ2-1	TRBV27	15	-	TGTGCCAGCAGTTTGACGAGGGCGGTTTACAATGAGCAGTTCTTC	CASSLTRAVYNEQFF
-	TRBJ2-5	TRBV11-3	13	-	TGTGCCAGCAGCTTAGTCGGTGGGGGGACCCAGTACTTC	CASSLVGGGTQYF
TRBD2	TRBJ2-1	TRBV11-2	15	few	TGTGCCAGCAGCCCGCCTAGCGGGAGGGGCAATGAGCAGTTCTTC	CASSPPSGRGNEQFF